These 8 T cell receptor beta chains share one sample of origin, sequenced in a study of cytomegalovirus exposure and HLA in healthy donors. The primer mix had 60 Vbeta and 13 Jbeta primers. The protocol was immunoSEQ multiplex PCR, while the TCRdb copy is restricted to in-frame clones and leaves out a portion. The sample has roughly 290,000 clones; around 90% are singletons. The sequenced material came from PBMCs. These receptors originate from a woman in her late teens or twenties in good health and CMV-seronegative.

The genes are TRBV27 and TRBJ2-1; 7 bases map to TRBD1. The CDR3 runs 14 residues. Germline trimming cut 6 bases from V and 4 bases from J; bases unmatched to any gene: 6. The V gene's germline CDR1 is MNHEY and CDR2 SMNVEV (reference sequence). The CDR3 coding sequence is TGTGCCAGCAGCTATACAGGGGCTTACAATGAGCAGTTCTTC. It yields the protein CASSYTGAYNEQFF.

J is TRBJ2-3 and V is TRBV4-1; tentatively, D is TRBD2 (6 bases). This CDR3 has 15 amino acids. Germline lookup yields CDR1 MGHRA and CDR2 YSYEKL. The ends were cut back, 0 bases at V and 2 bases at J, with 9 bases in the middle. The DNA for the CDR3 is TGCGCCAGCAGCCAAGAGGAGCGGGCCACAGATACGCAGTATTTT. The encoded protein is CASSQEERATDTQYF.

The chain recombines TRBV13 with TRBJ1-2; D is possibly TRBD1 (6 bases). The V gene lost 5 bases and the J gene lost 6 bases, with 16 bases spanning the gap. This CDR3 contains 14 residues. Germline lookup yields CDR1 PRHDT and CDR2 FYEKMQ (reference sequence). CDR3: CASSTGSGSDGYTF. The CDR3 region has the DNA TGTGCCAGCAGCACAGGGTCCGGGTCTGATGGCTACACCTTC. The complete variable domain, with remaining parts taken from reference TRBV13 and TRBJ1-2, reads AAGVIQSPRHLIKEKRETATLKCYPIPRHDTVYWYQQGPGQDPQFLISFYEKMQSDKGSIPDRFSAQQFSDYHSELNMSSLELGDSALYFCASSTGSGSDGYTFGSGTRLTVV.

The CDR3 DNA follows: TGTGCCAGCACCATGAGGGGTAGCGGGGGGGCAGATACGCAGTATTTT. Its protein is CASTMRGSGGADTQYF. The J gene is TRBJ2-3, the V gene TRBV13; 11 positions agree with TRBD2. The CDR3 has 16 amino acids. J gave up 4 bases and V 7 bases, and 10 bases lay outside the gene matches. Germline values: CDR1 PRHDT, CDR2 FYEKMQ (reference sequence).

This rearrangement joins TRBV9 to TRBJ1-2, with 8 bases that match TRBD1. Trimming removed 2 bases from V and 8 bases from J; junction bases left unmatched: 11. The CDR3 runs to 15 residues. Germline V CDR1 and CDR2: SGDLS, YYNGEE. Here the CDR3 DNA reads TGTGCCAGCAGCGTCCCTCCCCAGGGGGCCGAGGGCTACACCTTC. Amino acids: CASSVPPQGAEGYTF.

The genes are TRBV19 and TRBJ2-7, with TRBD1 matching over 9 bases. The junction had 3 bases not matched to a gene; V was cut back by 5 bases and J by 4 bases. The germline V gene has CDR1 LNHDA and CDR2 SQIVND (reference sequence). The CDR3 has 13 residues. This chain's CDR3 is CASSSGQGYEQYF. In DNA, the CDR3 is TGTGCCAGTAGTTCGGGACAGGGATACGAGCAGTACTTC.

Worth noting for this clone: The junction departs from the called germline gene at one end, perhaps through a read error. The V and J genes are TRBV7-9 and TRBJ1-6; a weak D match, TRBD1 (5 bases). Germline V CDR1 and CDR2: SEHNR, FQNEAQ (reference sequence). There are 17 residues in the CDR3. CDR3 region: CSSSLDSRGAGGSPLHF. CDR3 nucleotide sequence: TGTTCCAGCAGCCTCGATTCGAGGGGCGCGGGGGGTTCACCCCTCCACTTT.

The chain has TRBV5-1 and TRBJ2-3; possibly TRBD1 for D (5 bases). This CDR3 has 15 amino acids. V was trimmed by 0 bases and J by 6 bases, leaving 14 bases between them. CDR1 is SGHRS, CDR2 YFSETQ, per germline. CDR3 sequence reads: CASSLEGLSGDTQYF. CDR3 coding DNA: TGCGCCAGCAGCTTGGAGGGGCTATCGGGTGATACGCAGTATTTT.